These 27 T cell receptor beta chains were all obtained from the same sample, sequenced in a study of blood T cell repertoires in COVID-19. Produced via immunoSEQ multiplex PCR; TCRdb's table is partial and in-frame only. The top ten clones hold 6% of a sample with some 120,000 clones, approximately 74% of them seen once. The material sequenced was peripheral blood. Receptor source: a man aged 80 or over with COVID-19, enrolled during active disease.

CDR3 in amino acids: CASRAPDRGNEQYF. CDR3 coding DNA: TGCGCCAGCAGAGCGCCGGACAGGGGCAACGAGCAGTACTTC. This sequence joins TRBV5-1 and TRBJ2-7; TRBD1 matches 9 bases. The CDR3 consists of 14 residues. Per the germline V gene, CDR1 is SGHRS and CDR2 is YFSETQ. Losses at the gene ends were 5 bases for V and 5 bases for J; bases not matched to a gene: 8. The full variable domain, with the rest looked up from reference TRBV5-1 and TRBJ2-7, is KAGVTQTPRYLIKTRGQQVTLSCSPISGHRSVSWYQQTPGQGLQFLFEYFSETQRNKGNFPGRFSGRQFSNSRSEMNVSTLELGDSALYLCASRAPDRGNEQYFGPGTRLTVT.

The rearrangement links TRBV28 to TRBJ1-1; 7 nucleotides align to TRBD1. Germline V gene sequence: CDR1 MDHEN, CDR2 SYDVKM. V shed 5 bases and J 4 bases; nucleotides not matched to a gene: 7. CDR3 length equals 14 residues. The CDR3 DNA follows: TGTGCCAGCAGTCTAACAGGGGAGGTCACTGAAGCTTTCTTT. Translating it yields CASSLTGEVTEAFF.

In DNA, the CDR3 is TGTGCCAGCTCCATCCGGGTGGCCGACCAGCCCCAGCATTTT. This sequence encodes CASSIRVADQPQHF. The rearrangement uses TRBV18 and TRBJ1-5; D is undetermined. Germline CDR1 and CDR2: KGHSH and LQKENI. Trimming took 6 bases from V and 7 from J, leaving 16 bases between them. The CDR3 loop spans 14 amino acids.

The chain employs TRBV6-5 and TRBJ1-3; D uncertain. Germline-derived CDR1 and CDR2 are MNHEY and SVGAGI. V was clipped by 6 bases and J by 4 bases, with 13 bases between them. The CDR3 consists of 14 residues. The CDR3 sequence is CASRDWTAGNTIYF. The CDR3 DNA reads TGTGCCAGCAGGGACTGGACTGCCGGAAACACCATATATTTT.

This chain connects TRBV7-9 to TRBJ2-1; the match to TRBD2 covers 12 bases. Unmatched junction bases numbered 3, after V lost 5 bases and J lost 7 bases. This CDR3 is built from 14 residues. The germline V gene encodes CDR1 SEHNR and CDR2 FQNEAQ (reference sequence). The DNA for the CDR3 is TGTGCCAGCAGCGACGGACTAGCGGGGAATGAGCAGTTCTTC. Residues: CASSDGLAGNEQFF.

This chain joins TRBV7-6 and TRBJ2-3; weak D call: TRBD2 (6 bases). Deletions cut 5 bases from V and 1 base from J, with 16 bases between. This CDR3 comprises 16 residues. CDR1 is SGHVS, CDR2 FNYEAQ, per germline. DNA for the CDR3: TGTGCCAGCAGCCCCTTAAGCGGGCTAGGCACAGATACGCAGTATTTT. This sequence encodes CASSPLSGLGTDTQYF.

The J gene is TRBJ2-7, the V gene TRBV6-5; 7 bases align to TRBD1. Germline lookup yields CDR1 MNHEY and CDR2 SVGAGI. Losses at the gene ends were 9 bases for V and 3 bases for J; bases not matched to a gene: 5. The CDR3 consists of 12 residues. CDR3 in amino acids: CARTTGYYEQYF. CDR3 nucleotide sequence: TGTGCCAGAACGACAGGGTACTACGAGCAGTACTTC.

V is TRBV5-1 and J is TRBJ1-1, with TRBD1 as a possible D gene (5 bases). Trimming pared 4 bases from V and 2 bases from J, leaving 15 bases between. The germline V gene has CDR1 SGHRS and CDR2 YFSETQ. CDR3 length equals 15 residues. The CDR3 loop reads CASSPPGGGNTEAFF. DNA of the CDR3: TGCGCCAGCAGCCCCCCCGGGGGGGGAAACACTGAAGCTTTCTTT.

The CDR3, as DNA: TGTGCCAGCAGAGCTCAGGAGGGGGAGCAGTTCTTC. It yields the protein CASRAQEGEQFF. J is TRBJ2-1 and V is TRBV12-3 or TRBV12-4, with a tentative D call TRBD2 (6 bases). Trimming took off 6 bases at V and 10 bases at J, with 13 bases between the two ends. The CDR3 sequence is 12 residues long.

The gene calls are TRBV10-2 and TRBJ1-2; maybe TRBD1 (6 bases). Germline assignment: CDR1 WSHSY and CDR2 SAAADI. This CDR3 comprises 14 residues. Between the trimmed V and J ends, which lost 0 bases and 6 bases, there was a span of 11 bases. The CDR3 DNA sequence: TGCGCCAGCAGTGAGTCTCGGGGGGCCCATGGCTACACCTTC. Residues: CASSESRGAHGYTF.

A word on this clone: A read error may be the cause here, since a much bigger clone is one base away. The rearrangement links TRBV5-6 to TRBJ2-7; tentatively, D is TRBD2 (5 bases). Trimming cost V 2 bases and J 4 bases, with 7 bases left between them. This CDR3 is 12 amino acids long. Germline CDR1 and CDR2: SGHDT and YYEEEE. The CDR3 sequence is CASSLGGYEQYF. The CDR3 coding sequence is TGTGCCAGCAGCTTAGGCGGGTACGAGCAGTACTTC.

The CDR3 loop is CASRWPLTGAVNTGELFF. DNA of the CDR3: TGTGCCAGCCGGTGGCCCCTTACAGGGGCCGTGAACACCGGGGAGCTGTTTTTT. J is TRBJ2-2 and V is TRBV19; 7 nucleotides agree with TRBD1. Germline V gene sequence: CDR1 LNHDA, CDR2 SQIVND (reference sequence). J lost 1 base, V lost 9 bases, and 17 bases had no gene match. The CDR3 spans 18 residues. The whole variable domain, filled in from reference TRBV19 and TRBJ2-2, reads DGGITQSPKYLFRKEGQNVTLSCEQNLNHDAMYWYRQDPGQGLRLIYYSQIVNDFQKGDIAEGYSVSREKKESFPLTVTSAQKNPTAFYLCASRWPLTGAVNTGELFFGEGSRLTVL.

The chain recombines TRBV11-2 with TRBJ2-1; TRBD2 aligns across 8 bases. The CDR3 covers 16 residues. The germline gives CDR1 SGHAT, CDR2 FQNNGV. V lost 0 bases and J lost 4; bases outside the gene matches: 5. The CDR3 bases are TGTGCCAGCAGCTTAGAAGCGGGAGAGGGGTACAATGAGCAGTTCTTC. It translates to CASSLEAGEGYNEQFF.

J is TRBJ2-7 and V is TRBV28; 9 bases map to TRBD1. The germline CDR1 and CDR2 sequences are MDHEN and SYDVKM. Unmatched junction bases numbered 7, after V lost 5 bases and J lost 2 bases. The CDR3 totals 15 residues. CDR3 nucleotide sequence: TGTGCCAGCAGTCCCGGGACAGGGCTAACCTACGAGCAGTACTTC. Protein: CASSPGTGLTYEQYF.

The chain joins TRBV28 to TRBJ1-1; D gene unclear. V gave up 7 bases and J gave up 0 bases, with 15 bases separating them. CDR3 length: 15 amino acids. Germline CDR1 is MDHEN and CDR2 is SYDVKM. Here the CDR3 DNA reads TGTGCCAGCACCCCCGGCGGATCTCTGAACACTGAAGCTTTCTTT. Translation: CASTPGGSLNTEAFF.

The chain has TRBV6-5 and TRBJ1-1; 7 bases fit TRBD1. The CDR3 totals 12 residues. Trimming removed 5 bases from V and 11 bases from J; junction bases left unmatched: 8. Looked up from germline, CDR1 is MNHEY and CDR2 is SVGAGI. The CDR3 protein is CASSNLDRAAFF. In DNA, the CDR3 is TGTGCCAGCAGTAATTTAGACAGGGCCGCTTTCTTT.

In its sample, this clone was seen once. The chain recombines TRBV23-1 with TRBJ2-1, with 11 bases identical to TRBD2. TRBV23-1 counts as an open reading frame of uncertain function. Germline trimming cut 2 bases from V and 7 bases from J; bases unmatched to any gene: 4. This CDR3 is 15 amino acids long. The CDR3 here is CASSQNASGRNEQFF. The CDR3, as DNA: TGCGCCAGCAGTCAAAATGCTAGCGGGAGGAATGAGCAGTTCTTC.

DNA for the CDR3: TGTGCCAGCAGCGTGGGACATACCTACGAGCAGTACTTC. Its protein is CASSVGHTYEQYF. The chain carries TRBV9 and TRBJ2-7, with D tentatively TRBD1 (6 bases). Germline lookup yields CDR1 SGDLS and CDR2 YYNGEE. Trimming took off 2 bases at V and 2 bases at J, with 8 bases between the two ends. CDR3 length equals 13 residues. The full variable domain, with the rest looked up from reference TRBV9 and TRBJ2-7, is DSGVTQTPKHLITATGQRVTLRCSPRSGDLSVYWYQQSLDQGLQFLIQYYNGEERAKGNILERFSAQQFPDLHSELNLSSLELGDSALYFCASSVGHTYEQYFGPGTRLTVT.

This sequence joins TRBV3-1 (or the pseudogene TRBV3-2) and TRBJ1-2; D is perhaps TRBD1 (6 bases). Germline CDR1 LGHDT, CDR2 YNNKEL (reference sequence). Trimming removed 5 bases at V and 1 base at J, with 11 bases between. This CDR3 is 14 amino acids long. CDR3 sequence: CASSKTGINYGYTF. The CDR3 DNA reads as TGTGCCAGCAGCAAAACAGGGATTAACTATGGCTACACCTTC.

This chain connects TRBV4-3 to TRBJ2-3; maybe TRBD1 (5 bases). Trimming removed 3 bases from V and 1 base from J, with 5 bases in between. Germline V gene sequence: CDR1 LGHNA, CDR2 YSLEER. The CDR3 extends over 13 amino acids. CDR3 amino acids: CASSQTGTDTQYF. CDR3 in DNA: TGCGCCAGCAGCCAGACAGGCACAGATACGCAGTATTTT.

V is TRBV5-4 and J is TRBJ2-3, with 10 bases fitting TRBD2. From germline, CDR1 is SGHNT and CDR2 YYREEE (reference sequence). The CDR3 spans 16 residues. The ends lost 0 bases at V and 4 bases at J; junction bases unmatched: 5. The DNA for the CDR3 is TGTGCCAGCAGCTTGGGGGGGCTAGCGGGAGCAGATACGCAGTATTTT. Protein product: CASSLGGLAGADTQYF.

J is TRBJ1-6 and V is TRBV5-6; D might be TRBD1 (6 bases). Per germline, CDR1 SGHDT and CDR2 YYEEEE. The CDR3 has 15 amino acids. V was cut by 3 bases and J by 0 bases, with 7 bases left in between. The CDR3 spells CASSSRGSYNSPLHF. Written as DNA, the CDR3 is TGTGCCAGCAGCTCCAGGGGCTCCTATAATTCACCCCTCCACTTT.

The chain couples TRBV12-3 or TRBV12-4 to TRBJ1-5; D is possibly TRBD1 (5 bases). V was clipped by 2 bases and J by 5 bases, with 7 bases between them. The CDR3 length is 13 residues. The CDR3 loop reads CASSLRDYQPQHF. In nucleotides, the CDR3 is TGTGCCAGCAGTTTACGGGACTATCAGCCCCAGCATTTT.

This clone showed up just once. The chain recombines TRBV19 with TRBJ2-1, with 7 bases lining up with TRBD1. This CDR3 comprises 15 residues. CDR1 is LNHDA, CDR2 SQIVND, per germline (reference sequence). The J segment lost 12 bases and the V segment lost 2 bases, leaving 13 bases of the junction unmatched. The CDR3 DNA reads as TGTGCCAGTAGTATAAGGGGGACAGCCCTTCTCGGGCAGTTCTTC. Translation gives CASSIRGTALLGQFF.

The chain couples TRBV27 to TRBJ2-7; D gene uncertain. There are 13 residues in the CDR3. Trimming removed 0 bases from V and 3 bases from J, with 6 bases in between. Germline V gene sequence: CDR1 MNHEY, CDR2 SMNVEV (reference sequence). CDR3: CASSLSRHYEQYF. CDR3 DNA: TGTGCCAGCAGTTTATCTCGACACTACGAGCAGTACTTC.

This clone came up a few times. The chain employs TRBV2 and TRBJ2-7; weak D call: TRBD1 (6 bases). V dropped 7 bases and J dropped 0 bases, with 13 bases sitting between them. Per germline, CDR1 SNHLY and CDR2 FYNNEI. The CDR3 extends over 14 amino acids. The CDR3 DNA reads TGTGCCAGCACAGGGGAGTCGAGCTCCTACGAGCAGTACTTC. Amino acids: CASTGESSSYEQYF.

The chain links TRBV4-1 to TRBJ2-3; 11 bases align to TRBD2. The CDR3 extends over 16 amino acids. Trimming at V came to 3 bases and at J to 0 bases, leaving 2 bases not matched to a gene. Germline CDR1 MGHRA, CDR2 YSYEKL. The CDR3 region has the DNA TGCGCCAGCAGCCATTGGACTAGCGGGAGCACAGATACGCAGTATTTT. Protein sequence: CASSHWTSGSTDTQYF.